This T cell receptor beta chain emerged from a study of cytomegalovirus exposure and HLA in healthy donors. Study-level results: Earlier analysis looked at TCR beta V segments, and most were productive about 90% or about 30% of the time. TCR beta chains numbering some 160 were designated cytomegalovirus-associated.

This clone appeared a few times. Its specificity is not known. PCR amplification relied on 60 Vbeta primers (plus 13 Jbeta primers). Original handling: A later analysis tallied some 84 million unique TCR beta chains, approximately 10 million of them shared. Method: immunoSEQ multiplex PCR; TCRdb's copy keeps in-frame clones and lacks some. V, J and clone size derive from that table, while D and trimming were established from the DNA sequence. Here the sample spans about 98,000 clones, less than 70% being singletons. The sequence was obtained from a female donor in good health and CMV-seronegative. Sequences were obtained from PBMCs.

The CDR3 coding sequence is TGTGCCAGCAGTTCCAGGGGGAGGTGGCCCTACGAGCAGTACTTC. Its protein product is CASSSRGRWPYEQYF. This sequence joins TRBV28 and TRBJ2-7, with D possibly being TRBD1 (7 bases). The germline V gene encodes CDR1 MDHEN and CDR2 SYDVKM. With 4 bases removed from V and 2 bases from J, the gap between germline ends came to 15 bases. The CDR3 spans 15 residues.